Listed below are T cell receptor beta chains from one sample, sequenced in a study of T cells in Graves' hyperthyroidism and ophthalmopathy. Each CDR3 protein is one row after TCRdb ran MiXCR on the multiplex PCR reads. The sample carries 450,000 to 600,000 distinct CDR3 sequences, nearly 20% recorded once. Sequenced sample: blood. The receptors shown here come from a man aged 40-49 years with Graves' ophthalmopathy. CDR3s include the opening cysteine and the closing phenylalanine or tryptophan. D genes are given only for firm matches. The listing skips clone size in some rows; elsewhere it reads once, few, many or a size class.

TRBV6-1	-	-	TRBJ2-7	TGTGCCAGCAGCGCTAGGTCCGGACAAGGCGCCCTTTACGAGCAGTACTTC	CASSARSGQGALYEQYF
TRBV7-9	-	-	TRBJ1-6	TGTGCCAGCACCTCCTTAGAGCTCGGTAATTCACCCCTCCACTTT	CASTSLELGNSPLHF
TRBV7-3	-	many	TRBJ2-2	TGTGCCAGCAGCTTCTCACAGAACACCGGGGAGCTGTTTTTT	CASSFSQNTGELFF
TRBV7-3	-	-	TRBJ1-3	TGTGCCAGCAGCTTAGGGGCAGGGGCAGGCGGAAACACCATATATTTT	CASSLGAGAGGNTIYF
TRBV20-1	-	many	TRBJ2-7	TGCAGTGCTGTCTGGGGTGACAGCTCCTACGAGCAGTACTTC	CSAVWGDSSYEQYF
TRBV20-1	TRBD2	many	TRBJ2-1	TGCAGTGCTAGAGTTGGGACTAGGGTTTCACCCGGGGACAATGAGCAGTTCTTC	CSARVGTRVSPGDNEQFF
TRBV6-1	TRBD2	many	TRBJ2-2	TGTGCCAGCAGTCGGGAGGGGTACACCGGGGAGCTGTTTTTT	CASSREGYTGELFF
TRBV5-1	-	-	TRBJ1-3	TGCGCCAGCAGCGAGGGGGCTGGAAACACCATATATTTT	CASSEGAGNTIYF
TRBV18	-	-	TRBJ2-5	TGTGCCAGCTCACCAACAATCGGGACCTCCGGTGAGACCCAGTACTTC	CASSPTIGTSGETQYF
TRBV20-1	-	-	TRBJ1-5	TGCAGTGCTAGAGTGGGCCAGTACAATCAGCCCCAGCATTTT	CSARVGQYNQPQHF
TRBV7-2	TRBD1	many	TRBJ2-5	TGTGCCAGCAGCTCAGGGACAGCCAAAGAGACCCAGTACTTC	CASSSGTAKETQYF
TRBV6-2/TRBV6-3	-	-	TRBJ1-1	TGTGCCAGCAGCCAACAGGGCGTGAACACTGAGGCTTTCTTT	CASSQQGVNTEAFF
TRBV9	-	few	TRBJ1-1	TGTGCCAGCAGCGAGTCACAGGGTGGGGGAACTGAAGCTTTCTTT	CASSESQGGGTEAFF
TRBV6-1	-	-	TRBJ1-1	TGTGCCAGCCGTGAACCAGGGGCAGTTACTGAAGCTTTCTTT	CASREPGAVTEAFF
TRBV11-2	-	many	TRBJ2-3	TGTGCCAGCAGCCCCTCGATGGGAACGCAGTATTTT	CASSPSMGTQYF
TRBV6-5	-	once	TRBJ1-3	TGTGCCAGCAGTTACGTGGGGGTCGGCACCATATATTTT	CASSYVGVGTIYF
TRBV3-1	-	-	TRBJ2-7	TGTGCCAGCAGCCGCAGCGGGTCCCCCTACGAGCGGTACTTC	CASSRSGSPYERYF
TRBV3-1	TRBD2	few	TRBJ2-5	TGTGCCAGCAGCCAATATAGCGGGGGGACCCTCCAAGAGACCCAGTACTTC	CASSQYSGGTLQETQYF
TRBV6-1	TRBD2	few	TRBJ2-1	TGTGCCAGCAGTTTGACTAGCGGGGGGGCCATCTACAATGAGCAGTTCTTC	CASSLTSGGAIYNEQFF
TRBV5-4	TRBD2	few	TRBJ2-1	TGTGCCAGCAGCTTGCTAACTAGCGGGAGTATACGGTGGCAGTTCTTC	CASSLLTSGSIRWQFF
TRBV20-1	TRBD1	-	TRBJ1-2	TGCAGTGCCAGGAACCGGGACAGGGGTTATGGCTACACCTTC	CSARNRDRGYGYTF
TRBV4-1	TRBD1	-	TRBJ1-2	TGCGCCAGCAGCCAAGAGGAGACAGGGGTCTATGGCTACACCTTC	CASSQEETGVYGYTF
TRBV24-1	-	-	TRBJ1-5	TGTGCCACCAGTGTCTGGGGGCAGCCCCAGCATTTT	CATSVWGQPQHF
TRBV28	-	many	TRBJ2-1	TGTGCCAGCAGTAGCGGATATGAGCAGTTCTTC	CASSSGYEQFF
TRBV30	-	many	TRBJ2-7	TGTGCCTGGAGTGTAATAAAGGAATACGAGCAGTACTTC	CAWSVIKEYEQYF
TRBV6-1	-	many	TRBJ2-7	TGTGCCAGCAGATTAGCGACCTACGAGCAGTACTTC	CASRLATYEQYF
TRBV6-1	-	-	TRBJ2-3	TGTGCCAGCAGCCTACAGGAGGTCGCAGATACGCAGTATTTT	CASSLQEVADTQYF
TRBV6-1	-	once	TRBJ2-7	TGTGCCAGCAGTCGGCGGGACACGTCCTACGAGCGGTACTTC	CASSRRDTSYERYF
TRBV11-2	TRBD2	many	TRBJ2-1	TGTGCCAGCAGCTTAGCTCGCGTCATGGGACTAAGCTCCTACAATGAGCAGTTCTTC	CASSLARVMGLSSYNEQFF
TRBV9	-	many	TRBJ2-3	TGTGCCAGCAGCTCACCCACTAGCACAGATACGCAGTATTTT	CASSSPTSTDTQYF
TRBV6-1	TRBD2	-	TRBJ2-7	TGTGCCAGCAGTTTGTCCCTCAGCGGGACCGCTCGAGAGCAGTACTTC	CASSLSLSGTAREQYF
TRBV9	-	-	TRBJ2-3	TGTGCCAGCAGCGTAGCGGGAGTATCCGATACGCAGTATTTT	CASSVAGVSDTQYF
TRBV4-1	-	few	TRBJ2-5	TGCGCCAGCAGCCATGGAGGCAGTCAAGAGACCCAGTACTTC	CASSHGGSQETQYF
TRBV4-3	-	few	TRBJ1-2	TGCGCCAGCAGCCCTCGGTGGGGGCCCTATGGCTACACCTTC	CASSPRWGPYGYTF
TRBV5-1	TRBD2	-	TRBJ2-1	TGCGCCAGCAGCCGGGGGACTAGCGGGGGACCGTACAATGAGCAGTTCTTC	CASSRGTSGGPYNEQFF
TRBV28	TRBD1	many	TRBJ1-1	TGTGCCAGCGGAGGGGGACAGGATGGCCACCGGCGAGCTTTCTTT	CASGGGQDGHRRAFF
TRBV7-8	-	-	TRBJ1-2	TGTGCCAGCAGCCCCACGGGGCATCTCGGGGGCGGCTACACCTTC	CASSPTGHLGGGYTF
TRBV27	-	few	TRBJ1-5	TGTGCCAGCAGTCCCGGGGAGGGGATGGGGTCCCAGGGCAATCAGCCCCAGCATTTT	CASSPGEGMGSQGNQPQHF
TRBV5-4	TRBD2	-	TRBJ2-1	TGTGCCAGCAGCTTTGAGACTAGCGGGGGGCCTAGCTCCTACAATGAGCAGTTCTTC	CASSFETSGGPSSYNEQFF
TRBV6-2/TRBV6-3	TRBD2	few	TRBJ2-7	TGTGCCAGCAGAATCACTAGCGGGGGGGCCCGTGAGCAGTACTTC	CASRITSGGAREQYF
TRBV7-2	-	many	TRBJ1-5	TGTGCCAGCAGCTTGAGGGTCGGAGAGCCCCAGCATTTT	CASSLRVGEPQHF
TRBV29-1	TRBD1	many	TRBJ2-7	TGCAGCTCTGGGGATCGGACAGGGGGCGAGCAGTACTTC	CSSGDRTGGEQYF
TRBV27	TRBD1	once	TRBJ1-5	TGTGCCAGCAGAGAGGGACAGGGTAATCAGCCCCAGCATTTT	CASREGQGNQPQHF
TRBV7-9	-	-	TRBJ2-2	TGTGCCAGCCAGGTCACGGGGGTCAACACCGGGGAGCTGTTTTTT	CASQVTGVNTGELFF
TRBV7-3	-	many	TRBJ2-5	TGTGCCAGCAGCTTACAGGGGGGGCGGGGAGGACGAGAGACCCAGTACTTC	CASSLQGGRGGRETQYF
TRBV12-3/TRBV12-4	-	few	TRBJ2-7	TGTGCCAGCAGTCTATACCATGACGGTTACGAGCAGTACTTC	CASSLYHDGYEQYF
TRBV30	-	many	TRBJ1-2	TGTGCCTGGAGGTCGTTTTATGGCTACACCTTC	CAWRSFYGYTF
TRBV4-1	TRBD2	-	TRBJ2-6	TGCGCCAGCAGCCAAGAGGCTAGCGGGGGGGCAGGGGCCAACGTCCTGACTTTC	CASSQEASGGAGANVLTF
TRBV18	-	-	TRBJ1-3	TGTGCCAGCTCAGACAGAATCCCTGGAAACACCATATATTTT	CASSDRIPGNTIYF
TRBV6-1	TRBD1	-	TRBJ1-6	TGTGCCAGCAGTTGGTCCGGGACAGGGTCACCCCTCCACTTT	CASSWSGTGSPLHF
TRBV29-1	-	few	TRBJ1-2	TGCAGCGTGGCGGAGGGGCCGTTGGAGGGCTACACCTTC	CSVAEGPLEGYTF
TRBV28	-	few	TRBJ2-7	TGTGCCAGCAGACTCGGGGGCGCCTCCTACGAGCAGTACTTC	CASRLGGASYEQYF
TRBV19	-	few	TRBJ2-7	TGTGCCAGTAGTATGTGGGTCCCCTCCCTCTACGAGCAGTACTTC	CASSMWVPSLYEQYF